Listed below are T cell receptor beta chains from one sample, sequenced in a study of T cells after yellow fever vaccination. MiXCR, run by TCRdb on the 5' RACE reads, gives a single entry per CDR3 protein. Counted here are 310,000 or so distinct CDR3 sequences, 3.6% occurring once; the ten biggest clones make up 20% to 25%. The sequencing here drew on PBMCs, taken on the day of the yellow fever booster vaccination. The receptors originated from a man between 18 and 35 years old who received the YFV17D yellow fever vaccine. The CDR3 runs from the conserved cysteine through the conserved F or W. The order of the fields is V gene, CDR3 protein.

TRBV7-2	CASSLALYNEQFF
TRBV28	CASSFFSGRTGFNEKLFF
TRBV7-2	CASSSGRNQPQHF
TRBV5-1	CASSLVPAQETQYF
TRBV20-1	CSARDLLLARLGNEQFF
TRBV27	CASSLQGRATQYF
TRBV15	CATSPREILRGYTF
TRBV7-9	CASSYKPTSSGGDTGELFF
TRBV12-3/TRBV12-4	CASSFGLIGNTIYF
TRBV19	CASSMTDASTQYF
TRBV29-1	CSVEQMDYGYTF
TRBV5-6	CASSLDQGGRTDTQYF
TRBV20-1	CSASTGTGYLIQPQHF
TRBV7-2	CASSLRGADNEQYF
TRBV5-1	CASRGPEDGELFF
TRBV7-3	CASSPRGYTEAFF
TRBV12-3/TRBV12-4	CASSDNPYEQYF